In its sample, the clone carrying this T cell receptor beta chain was seen a few times. The antigen remains unidentified. Unique molecular identifiers tagged the TCR beta cDNA libraries. TCRdb redid the calling of the PCR reads with MiXCR, one entry per CDR3 protein. The table records some 190,000 distinct CDR3 sequences, over 25% of them present only once. The entry originates in a study of post-analysis software for immune sequencing data. CDR1 and CDR2 (germline): MDHEN, SYDVKM. V lost 6 bases and J lost 8, with 16 bases in between. CDR3 length equals 13 residues. Study results and limitations: Samples sharing a preparation batch grouped tightly together when assessed by F measure. There were roughly 5 TRBV segments more frequent in patients than controls, and TRBV5-6, TRBV5-1 and TRBV20-1 were among them.

Sequencing used blood. The rearrangement links TRBV28 to TRBJ1-2; D call uncertain. The sequence derives from a girl aged 2 to 17 with multiple sclerosis. In DNA, the CDR3 is TGTGCCAGCAGCCTCCGGGCCTCCAGCGGCTACACCTTC. It specifies CASSLRASSGYTF.